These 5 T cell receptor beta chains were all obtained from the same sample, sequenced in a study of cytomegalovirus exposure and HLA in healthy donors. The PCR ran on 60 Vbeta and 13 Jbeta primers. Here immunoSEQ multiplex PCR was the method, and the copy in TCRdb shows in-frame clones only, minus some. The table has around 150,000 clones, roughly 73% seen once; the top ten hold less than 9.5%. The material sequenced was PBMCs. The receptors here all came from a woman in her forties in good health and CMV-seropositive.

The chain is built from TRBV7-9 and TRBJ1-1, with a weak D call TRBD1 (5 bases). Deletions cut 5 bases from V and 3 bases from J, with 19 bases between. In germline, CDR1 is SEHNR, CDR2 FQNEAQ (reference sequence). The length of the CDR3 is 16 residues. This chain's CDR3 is CASSLGQPGGDTEAFF. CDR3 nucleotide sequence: TGTGCCAGCAGCCTAGGACAACCTGGAGGGGACACTGAAGCTTTCTTT. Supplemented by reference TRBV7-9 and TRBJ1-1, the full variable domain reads DTGVSQNPRHKITKRGQNVTFRCDPISEHNRLYWYRQTLGQGPEFLTYFQNEAQLEKSRLLSDRFSAERPKGSFSTLEIQRTEQGDSAMYLCASSLGQPGGDTEAFFGQGTRLTVV.

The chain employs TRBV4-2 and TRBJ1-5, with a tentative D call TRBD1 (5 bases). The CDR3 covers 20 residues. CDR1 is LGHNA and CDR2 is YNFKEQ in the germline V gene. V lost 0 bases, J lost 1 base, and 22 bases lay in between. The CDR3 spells CASSQDLSGAWGGSNQPQHF. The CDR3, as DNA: TGTGCCAGCAGCCAAGATCTAAGTGGGGCCTGGGGCGGAAGCAATCAGCCCCAGCATTTT.

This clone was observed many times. The CDR3 loop reads CASSQDNRGYEQYF. The CDR3 DNA reads TGTGCCAGCAGCCAAGATAACAGGGGATACGAGCAGTACTTC. V is TRBV4-2 and J is TRBJ2-7; 7 bases agree with TRBD1. V trimming: 0 bases; J trimming: 4 bases; junction bases outside the gene matches: 3. This CDR3 comprises 14 residues. CDR1 LGHNA and CDR2 YNFKEQ come from the germline V gene.

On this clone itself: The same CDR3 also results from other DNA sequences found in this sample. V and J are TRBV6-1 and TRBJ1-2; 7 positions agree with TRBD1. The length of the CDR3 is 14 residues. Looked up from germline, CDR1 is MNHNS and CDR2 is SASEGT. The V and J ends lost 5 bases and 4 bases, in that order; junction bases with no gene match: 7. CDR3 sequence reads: CASSLRQGGYGYTF. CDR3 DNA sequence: TGTGCCAGCAGTCTACGACAGGGCGGCTATGGCTACACCTTC.

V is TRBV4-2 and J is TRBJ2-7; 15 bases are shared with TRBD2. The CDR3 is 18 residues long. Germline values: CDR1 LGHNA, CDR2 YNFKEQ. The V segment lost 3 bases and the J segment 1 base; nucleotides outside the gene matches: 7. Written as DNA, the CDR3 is TGTGCCAGCAGCCATGGACCGGGACTAGCGGGAGGTTCCTACGAGCAGTACTTC. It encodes CASSHGPGLAGGSYEQYF.